This T cell receptor (beta chain) was sequenced for a study of CD8 T cells in ankylosing spondylitis. Regarding this clonotype: What it recognizes is unknown.

Making use of molecular barcodes, quantitative 5'-RACE generated TCR beta libraries. TCRdb reprocessed the 5' RACE reads via MiXCR and lists one record per CDR3 protein. This table holds over 600,000 distinct CDR3 sequences, roughly 20% found once. Study-wide results and caveats: Reactive arthritis synovial fluid and blood were previously reported to contain some motif variants. What appeared characteristic of ankylosing spondylitis blood was a TCR beta motif of eight highly homologous variants. Reportedly, disease-linked clones are significantly enriched in ankylosing spondylitis patients' matched synovial fluid.

CDR3 size: 14 residues. In germline, CDR1 is LGHDT, CDR2 YNNKEL (reference sequence). Trimming took 5 bases from V and 1 from J, leaving 10 bases between them. The chain couples TRBV3-1 to TRBJ2-3; D is possibly TRBD2 (6 bases). The receptor was derived from a male donor with ankylosing spondylitis. The sample consisted of blood, either unsorted or a sorted T cell fraction (not recorded which). Written as DNA, the CDR3 is TGTGCCAGCAGCTCGCGGGGACGCACAGATACGCAGTATTTT. Amino acids: CASSSRGRTDTQYF.